Below are 29 T cell receptor beta chains sequenced from a single sample in a study of T-cell memory formation after mild COVID-19. TCRdb re-analysed the 5' RACE reads in MiXCR, keeping a single row per CDR3 protein. The table includes about 180,000 distinct CDR3 sequences, about 18% detected once. The specimen was PBMCs or a T cell subset sorted from them (not recorded which). The receptor set was obtained from a man younger than 35 who had mild COVID-19 (a few samples of this study predate the infection). Cell type and time point are not known.

This clonotype occurred once. The chain links TRBV19 to TRBJ2-5; D perhaps matches TRBD2 (6 bases). The CDR3 consists of 15 residues. The V and J ends lost 5 bases and 5 bases respectively, with 18 bases between them. The germline V gene has CDR1 LNHDA and CDR2 SQIVND (reference sequence). CDR3 sequence: CASSPVGGSPETQYF. The CDR3 DNA reads as TGTGCCAGTAGTCCCGTCGGGGGAAGTCCGGAGACCCAGTACTTC.

This chain links TRBV5-5 with TRBJ2-5; no clear D gene. CDR3 size: 13 residues. Germline V gene data show CDR1 as SGHKS and CDR2 as YYEKEE (reference sequence). The germline V and J ends were trimmed by 2 bases and 4 bases, with 9 bases remaining between them. The CDR3 sequence: CASSLAAIETQYF. CDR3 bases: TGTGCCAGCAGCTTAGCTGCGATAGAGACCCAGTACTTC.

This clonotype was observed a handful of times. V usage is TRBV7-3 and J usage is TRBJ2-3, with a weak D call TRBD1 (5 bases). This CDR3 is 13 amino acids long. The V and J ends lost 5 bases and 5 bases respectively, with 11 bases between them. The germline V gene has CDR1 SGHTA and CDR2 FQGTGA. The CDR3 region is CASSIQGLDTQYF. CDR3 in DNA: TGTGCCAGCAGCATCCAGGGATTAGATACGCAGTATTTT.

The sample holds many counts of this clonotype. The chain links TRBV7-2 to TRBJ2-2; 10 bases line up with TRBD2. Germline assignment: CDR1 SGHTA and CDR2 FQGNSA. The CDR3 length is 15 residues. The junction had 4 bases not matched to a gene; V was cut back by 3 bases and J by 6 bases. Here the CDR3 DNA reads TGTGCCAGCAGCTTGAGCGGGGGGGCCCCCGGGGAGCTGTTTTTT. Protein product: CASSLSGGAPGELFF.

V gene TRBV5-1 combines with J gene TRBJ2-1, with 7 bases identical to TRBD1. The CDR3 loop spans 15 amino acids. V lost 0 bases and J lost 4; bases outside the gene matches: 4. CDR1 SGHRS and CDR2 YFSETQ come from the germline V gene. The CDR3 region is CASSLDGTAYNEQFF. In DNA form, the CDR3 reads TGCGCCAGCAGCTTGGACGGGACAGCGTACAATGAGCAGTTCTTC.

The chain recombines TRBV12-3 or TRBV12-4 with TRBJ2-7, with 8 bases lining up with TRBD1. The CDR3 spans 13 residues. With V trimmed by 6 bases and J by 2 bases, 3 bases remained unmatched. This CDR3 is CASRRTGTYEQYF. CDR3 coding DNA: TGTGCCAGCAGGAGGACAGGGACCTACGAGCAGTACTTC.

V usage is TRBV28 and J usage is TRBJ2-5; 7 bases line up with TRBD1. CDR1 is MDHEN and CDR2 is SYDVKM in the germline V gene. There are 16 residues in the CDR3. Trimming removed 6 bases from V and 0 bases from J; junction bases left unmatched: 10. The CDR3 sequence: CASRPIGTANQETQYF. The DNA of the CDR3 is TGTGCCAGCAGACCGATAGGGACAGCCAACCAAGAGACCCAGTACTTC. Drawing the rest from reference TRBV28 and TRBJ2-5, the complete variable domain is DVKVTQSSRYLVKRTGEKVFLECVQDMDHENMFWYRQDPGLGLRLIYFSYDVKMKEKGDIPEGYSVSREKKERFSLILESASTNQTSMYLCASRPIGTANQETQYFGPGTRLLVL.

This clonotype turned up a few times. J is TRBJ1-6 and V is TRBV4-2; possible D gene TRBD1, 5 bases. This CDR3 has 13 amino acids. Germline values: CDR1 LGHNA, CDR2 YNFKEQ. Trimming removed 4 bases at V and 13 bases at J, with 14 bases between. CDR3 residues: CASSLVEGPPLHF. Here the CDR3 DNA reads TGTGCCAGCAGCCTAGTAGAGGGACCGCCCCTCCACTTT.

This chain uses TRBV7-2 with TRBJ2-1; no definite D call. In germline, CDR1 is SGHTA, CDR2 FQGNSA. The CDR3 contains 15 residues. Trimming shortened V by 2 bases and J by 5 bases, and 13 bases separated the two germline ends. CDR3: CASSLSWKGDNEQFF. CDR3 DNA: TGTGCCAGCAGCTTATCGTGGAAGGGCGACAATGAGCAGTTCTTC.

This clonotype has at least ten counts. This chain links TRBV12-3 or TRBV12-4 with TRBJ1-6; perhaps TRBD1 as D (5 bases). The CDR3 runs to 15 residues. V was shortened by 7 bases and J by 6 bases, with 16 bases between the two germline ends. The CDR3 protein is CASKRREVFNSPLHF. DNA for the CDR3: TGTGCCAGCAAACGCAGGGAAGTGTTTAATTCACCCCTCCACTTT.

The chain employs TRBV30 and TRBJ2-2; D is tentatively TRBD1 or TRBD2 (7 bases each). The V end lost 4 bases, the J end lost 6 bases, and 12 bases lay between the germline ends. This CDR3 contains 13 residues. CDR1 is GTSNPN and CDR2 is SVGIG in the germline V gene (reference sequence). The CDR3: CAWTQGGPGELFF. In DNA form, the CDR3 reads TGTGCCTGGACCCAGGGGGGGCCCGGGGAGCTGTTTTTT.

The chain recombines TRBV5-4 with TRBJ1-6; 7 nucleotides match TRBD1. From germline, CDR1 is SGHNT and CDR2 YYREEE (reference sequence). The CDR3 consists of 15 residues. The V segment lost 3 bases and the J segment 9 bases; nucleotides outside the gene matches: 9. Written as DNA, the CDR3 is TGTGCCAGCAGCTCCTACAGGGGCGATCGTTCACCCCTCCACTTT. Translation gives CASSSYRGDRSPLHF.

This clonotype was counted between two and nine times. V gene TRBV20-1 combines with J gene TRBJ2-7, with 8 bases aligning to TRBD2. V lost 6 bases to trimming and J lost 1 base; unmatched junction nucleotides: 8. Looked up from germline, CDR1 is DFQATT and CDR2 is SNEGSKA (reference sequence). The CDR3 consists of 14 residues. Here the CDR3 DNA reads TGCAGTGCGCTGGGCGGGGGGATTTCCTACGAGCAGTACTTC. It codes for CSALGGGISYEQYF.

The rearrangement joins TRBV7-6 to TRBJ2-1; no reliable D call. Germline lookup yields CDR1 SGHVS and CDR2 FNYEAQ. The CDR3 extends over 11 amino acids. V was cut by 1 base and J by 12 bases, with 7 bases left in between. For the CDR3, the DNA is TGTGCCAGCAGCTTAGAGGGTTTGCAGTTCTTC. Encoded protein: CASSLEGLQFF.

The V gene is TRBV5-1, the J gene TRBJ1-6, with 11 bases matching TRBD1. The V gene end was trimmed by 4 bases and the J gene end by 1 base; junction bases not matched to a gene: 13. The CDR3 has 20 amino acids. Germline CDR1 SGHRS, CDR2 YFSETQ. The CDR3 sequence is CASSRSGTGGFGSYNSPLHF. DNA for the CDR3: TGCGCCAGCAGCCGATCCGGGACAGGGGGGTTTGGGTCCTATAATTCACCCCTCCACTTT.

This clonotype was observed a handful of times. This chain links TRBV3-1 with TRBJ2-7; D remains ambiguous. The CDR3 runs 12 residues. The germline V gene has CDR1 LGHDT and CDR2 YNNKEL (reference sequence). V dropped 4 bases and J dropped 6 bases, with 10 bases sitting between them. The CDR3 spells CASSRIAAEQYF. CDR3 coding DNA: TGTGCCAGCAGCCGGATCGCAGCCGAGCAGTACTTC.

The rearrangement uses TRBV4-2 and TRBJ1-5; TRBD1 is a possible D gene (5 bases). Trimming stripped 0 bases from V and 5 bases from J, with 11 bases between. Per germline, CDR1 LGHNA and CDR2 YNFKEQ. The CDR3 is 15 amino acids. CDR3 nucleotides: TGTGCCAGCAGCCAAGACCTGGACACTTATCAGCCCCAGCATTTT. Amino acids: CASSQDLDTYQPQHF.

The rearrangement joins TRBV24-1 to TRBJ2-1, with D tentatively TRBD1 (5 bases). Germline V gives CDR1 KGHDR, CDR2 SFDVKD. The CDR3 covers 20 residues. Trimming shortened V by 0 bases and J by 7 bases, and 27 bases separated the two germline ends. The CDR3 region is CATSDLRIVDRTGDQNEQFF. The CDR3 bases are TGTGCCACCAGTGATTTGCGGATAGTGGATAGAACAGGCGATCAGAATGAGCAGTTCTTC.

The gene calls are TRBV10-3 and TRBJ1-3, with 7 positions matching TRBD1. The CDR3 runs 14 residues. The germline gives CDR1 ENHRY, CDR2 SYGVKD. With V trimmed by 3 bases and J by 2 bases, 1 base remained unmatched. The CDR3 sequence: CAISDQGAGNTIYF. For the CDR3, the DNA is TGTGCCATCAGTGACCAGGGGGCTGGAAACACCATATATTTT.

V is TRBV29-1 and J is TRBJ2-5, with a tentative D call TRBD1 (6 bases). The V gene lost 3 bases and the J gene lost 5 bases, with 13 bases spanning the gap. CDR3 length: 13 residues. Germline CDR1 reads SQVTM; CDR2 reads ANQGSEA. CDR3 in amino acids: CSVDLGAMETQYF. Written as DNA, the CDR3 is TGCAGCGTTGATCTGGGGGCTATGGAGACCCAGTACTTC.

This sequence joins TRBV18 and TRBJ1-1; a weak D match, TRBD1 (6 bases). Germline assignment: CDR1 KGHSH and CDR2 LQKENI. The CDR3 length is 16 residues. The V gene lost 0 bases and the J gene lost 10 bases, with 21 bases spanning the gap. The CDR3, as DNA: TGTGCCAGCTCACCACCGGGAGGGGGAGGATCTCTAGGAGCTTTCTTT. Protein product: CASSPPGGGGSLGAFF. Filled out from reference TRBV18 and TRBJ1-1, the complete variable domain reads NAGVMQNPRHLVRRRGQEARLRCSPMKGHSHVYWYRQLPEEGLKFMVYLQKENIIDESGMPKERFSAEFPKEGPSILRIQQVVRGDSAAYFCASSPPGGGGSLGAFFGQGTRLTVV.

The rearrangement uses TRBV20-1 and TRBJ1-6; the D gene is possibly TRBD1 (5 bases). V gave up 2 bases and J gave up 7 bases, with 12 bases separating them. The CDR3 extends over 14 amino acids. Germline V gives CDR1 DFQATT, CDR2 SNEGSKA (reference sequence). The CDR3 nucleotides are TGCAGTGCTAGACCCAGGGTCGACAATTCACCCCTCCACTTT. As protein: CSARPRVDNSPLHF.

This clonotype has more than one count but fewer than ten. The V gene is TRBV4-2, the J gene TRBJ2-2; no reliable D call. The CDR3 length is 14 residues. Germline CDR1 reads LGHNA; CDR2 reads YNFKEQ. The V gene lost 0 bases and the J gene lost 5 bases, with 7 bases spanning the gap. The CDR3 loop reads CASSQDPVTGELFF. The CDR3 bases are TGTGCCAGCAGCCAAGATCCGGTTACCGGGGAGCTGTTTTTT.

The genes are TRBV12-3 or TRBV12-4 and TRBJ1-2; no reliable D call. The CDR3 totals 14 residues. V lost 3 bases, J lost 2 bases, and 10 bases lay in between. CDR3 sequence reads: CASSFIRRNYGYTF. The CDR3 DNA follows: TGTGCCAGCAGTTTCATCCGGCGGAACTATGGCTACACCTTC.

This clonotype has a handful of counts. The V and J genes are TRBV7-8 and TRBJ1-1; D unresolved. Germline V gene sequence: CDR1 SGHVS, CDR2 FQNEAQ. The CDR3 totals 13 residues. V was cut by 5 bases and J by 6 bases, with 13 bases left in between. The DNA of the CDR3 is TGTGCCAGCAGCCCACTGGATTGGGCTGAAGCTTTCTTT. This gives the protein CASSPLDWAEAFF.

This sequence joins TRBV6-1 and TRBJ1-6; possible D gene TRBD1, 5 bases. Germline V gene data show CDR1 as MNHNS and CDR2 as SASEGT. The CDR3 extends over 17 amino acids. V lost 2 bases to trimming and J lost 0 bases, with 11 bases between them. CDR3 DNA sequence: TGTGCCAGCAGTGAAACGGGGCGAGGCTCCTATAATTCACCCCTCCACTTT. Protein product: CASSETGRGSYNSPLHF.

The sample holds a few counts of this clonotype. The genes are TRBV3-1 and TRBJ2-3, with a tentative D call TRBD2 (6 bases). Germline-derived CDR1 and CDR2 are LGHDT and YNNKEL (reference sequence). The CDR3 has 13 residues. V gave up 1 base and J gave up 5 bases, with 7 bases separating them. For the CDR3, the DNA is TGTGCCAGCAGCCAAGCGGAGGGAGATACGCAGTATTTT. It codes for CASSQAEGDTQYF.

The CDR3 bases are TGTGCCAGCAGTTTGGGGGGGACGGCTACTAACTATGGCTACACCTTC. Translated: CASSLGGTATNYGYTF. V is TRBV27 and J is TRBJ1-2; tentatively, D is TRBD1 (5 bases). The CDR3 runs to 16 residues. With 3 bases removed from V and 0 bases from J, the gap between germline ends came to 14 bases. Germline CDR1 is MNHEY and CDR2 is SMNVEV (reference sequence).

V gene TRBV28 combines with J gene TRBJ1-1; TRBD1 is a possible D gene (5 bases). This CDR3 is built from 14 residues. Looked up from germline, CDR1 is MDHEN and CDR2 is SYDVKM. Trimming pared 5 bases from V and 7 bases from J, leaving 17 bases between. The CDR3 nucleotides read TGTGCCAGCAGTAACTCAGGGTGGTCATTTGAAGCTTTCTTT. Amino acids: CASSNSGWSFEAFF.